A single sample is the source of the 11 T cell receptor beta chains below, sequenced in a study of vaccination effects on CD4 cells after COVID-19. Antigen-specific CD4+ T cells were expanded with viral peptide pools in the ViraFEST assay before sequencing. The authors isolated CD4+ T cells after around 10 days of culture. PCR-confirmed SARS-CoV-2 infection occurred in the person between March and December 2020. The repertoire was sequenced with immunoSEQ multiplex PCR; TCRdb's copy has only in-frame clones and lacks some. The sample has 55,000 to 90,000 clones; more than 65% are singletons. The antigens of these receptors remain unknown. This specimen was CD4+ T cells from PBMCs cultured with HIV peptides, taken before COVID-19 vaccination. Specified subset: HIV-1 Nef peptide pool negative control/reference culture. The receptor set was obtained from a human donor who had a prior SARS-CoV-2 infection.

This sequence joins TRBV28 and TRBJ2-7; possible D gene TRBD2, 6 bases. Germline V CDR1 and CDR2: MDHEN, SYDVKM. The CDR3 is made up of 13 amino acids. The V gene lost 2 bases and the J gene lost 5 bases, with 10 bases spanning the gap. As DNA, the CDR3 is TGTGCCAGCAGTTTAACCGGGAGTAACGAGCAGTACTTC. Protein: CASSLTGSNEQYF. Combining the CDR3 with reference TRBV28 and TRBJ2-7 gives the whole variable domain DVKVTQSSRYLVKRTGEKVFLECVQDMDHENMFWYRQDPGLGLRLIYFSYDVKMKEKGDIPEGYSVSREKKERFSLILESASTNQTSMYLCASSLTGSNEQYFGPGTRLTVT.

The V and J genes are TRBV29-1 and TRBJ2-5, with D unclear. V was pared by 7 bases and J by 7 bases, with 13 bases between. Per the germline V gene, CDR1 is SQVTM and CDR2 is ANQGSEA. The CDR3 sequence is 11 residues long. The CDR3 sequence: CSAGPLGTQYF. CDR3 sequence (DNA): TGCAGCGCCGGCCCGTTGGGGACCCAGTACTTC.

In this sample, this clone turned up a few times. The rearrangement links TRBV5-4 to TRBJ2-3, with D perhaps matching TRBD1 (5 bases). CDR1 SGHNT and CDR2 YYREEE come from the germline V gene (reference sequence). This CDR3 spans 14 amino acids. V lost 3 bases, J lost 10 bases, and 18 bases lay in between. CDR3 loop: CASSSPAHRQSQYF. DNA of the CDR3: TGTGCCAGCAGCTCACCGGCCCACAGGCAGTCGCAGTATTTT. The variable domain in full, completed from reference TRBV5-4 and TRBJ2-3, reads ETGVTQSPTHLIKTRGQQVTLRCSSQSGHNTVSWYQQALGQGPQFIFQYYREEENGRGNFPPRFSGLQFPNYSSELNVNALELDDSALYLCASSSPAHRQSQYFGPGTRLTVL.

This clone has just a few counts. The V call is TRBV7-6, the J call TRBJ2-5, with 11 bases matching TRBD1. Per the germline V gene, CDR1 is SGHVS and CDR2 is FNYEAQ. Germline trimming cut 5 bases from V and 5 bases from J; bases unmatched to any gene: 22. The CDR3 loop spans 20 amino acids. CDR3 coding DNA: TGTGCCAGCAGCCACCCAGAAGGACAGGGGGCGCTTGGGATTGGGGAGACCCAGTACTTC. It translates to CASSHPEGQGALGIGETQYF.

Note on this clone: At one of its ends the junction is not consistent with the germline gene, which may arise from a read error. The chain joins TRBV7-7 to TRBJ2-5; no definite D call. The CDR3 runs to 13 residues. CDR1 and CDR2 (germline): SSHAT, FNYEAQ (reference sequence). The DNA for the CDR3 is TGTGCTAGCAGCTTAGACTTCTTTGAGACCCAGTACTTC. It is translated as CASSLDFFETQYF.

Here the CDR3 reads CASSLLRQGRSPLHF. In nucleotides, the CDR3 is TGTGCCAGCAGCTTACTACGACAGGGACGTTCACCCCTCCACTTT. The rearrangement uses TRBV7-8 and TRBJ1-6, with TRBD1 matching over 7 bases. The CDR3 has 15 amino acids. The germline gives CDR1 SGHVS, CDR2 FQNEAQ. With 2 bases clipped from V and 9 bases from J, the junction kept 7 bases outside the gene matches.

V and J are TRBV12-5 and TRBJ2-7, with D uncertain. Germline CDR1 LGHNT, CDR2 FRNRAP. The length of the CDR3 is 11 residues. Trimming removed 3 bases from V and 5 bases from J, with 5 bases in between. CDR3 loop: CASGLGHEQYF. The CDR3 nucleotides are TGTGCTAGTGGTTTAGGGCACGAGCAGTACTTC. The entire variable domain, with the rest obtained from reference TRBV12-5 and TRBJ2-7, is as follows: DARVTQTPRHKVTEMGQEVTMRCQPILGHNTVFWYRQTMMQGLELLAYFRNRAPLDDSGMPKDRFSAEMPDATLATLKIQPSEPRDSAVYFCASGLGHEQYFGPGTRLTVT.

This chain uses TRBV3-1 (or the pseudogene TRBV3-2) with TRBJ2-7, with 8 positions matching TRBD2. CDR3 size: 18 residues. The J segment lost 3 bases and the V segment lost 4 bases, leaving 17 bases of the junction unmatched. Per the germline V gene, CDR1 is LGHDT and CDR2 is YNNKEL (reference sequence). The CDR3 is CASSRVNDWTGGIYEQYF. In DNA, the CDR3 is TGTGCCAGCAGCCGAGTCAATGACTGGACGGGGGGGATCTACGAGCAGTACTTC.

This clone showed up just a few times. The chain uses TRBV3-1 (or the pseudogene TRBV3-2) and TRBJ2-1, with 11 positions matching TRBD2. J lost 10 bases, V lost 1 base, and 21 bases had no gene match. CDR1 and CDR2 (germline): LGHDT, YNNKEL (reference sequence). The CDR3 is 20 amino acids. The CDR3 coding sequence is TGTGCCAGCAGCCAAGGGGACTGGACTAGCGGGTACTGGGAACTTCGGGAGCAGTTCTTC. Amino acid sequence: CASSQGDWTSGYWELREQFF.

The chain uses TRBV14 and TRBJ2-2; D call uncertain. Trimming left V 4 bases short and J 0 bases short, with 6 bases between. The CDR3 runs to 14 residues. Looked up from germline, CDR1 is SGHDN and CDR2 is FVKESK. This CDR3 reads CASSLETNTGELFF. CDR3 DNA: TGTGCCAGCAGCCTCGAAACGAACACCGGGGAGCTGTTTTTT.

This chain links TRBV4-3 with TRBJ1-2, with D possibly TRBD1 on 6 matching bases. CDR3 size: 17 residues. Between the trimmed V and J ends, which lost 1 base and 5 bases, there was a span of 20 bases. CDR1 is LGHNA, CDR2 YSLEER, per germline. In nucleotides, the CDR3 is TGCGCCAGCAGCCAAGGGGGGAGGGGGGCCGGACGGTATGGCTACACCTTC. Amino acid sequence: CASSQGGRGAGRYGYTF.